This entry lists 18 T cell receptor beta chains sequenced from one sample in a study of cytomegalovirus exposure and HLA in healthy donors (dated by TCRdb to about 2017). Libraries were made using the immunoSEQ multiplex PCR assay. The multiplex PCR relied on a mix of 60 forward primers for TCR Vbeta segments and 13 reverse primers for TCR Jbeta segments. The source is immuneACCESS, and TCRdb retained only in-frame sequences with V and J called. Part of the clones is not carried over; for the studies checked, unresolved V genes explain less than half of this, and the remainder is unexplained. This sample is represented by under 200,000 clones; roughly four fifths of them were singletons. Approximately 3.1% of the sample is in the top ten clones. The specimen was PBMCs. These TCRs come from a woman in her forties in good health and CMV-seronegative.

The V gene is TRBV2, the J gene TRBJ2-3; TRBD2 matches 13 bases. Germline lookup yields CDR1 SNHLY and CDR2 FYNNEI. Trimming at V came to 8 bases and at J to 0 bases, leaving 8 bases not matched to a gene. CDR3 length: 17 amino acids. The CDR3 sequence is CASRSGLAGISTDTQYF. CDR3 DNA sequence: TGTGCCAGCCGCTCGGGACTAGCGGGGATAAGCACAGATACGCAGTATTTT.

J is TRBJ2-5 and V is TRBV6-6; D gene uncertain. The J call is uncertain, as TRBJ2-7 better fits the DNA end. Germline loops: CDR1 MNHNY, CDR2 SVGAGI (reference sequence). This CDR3 region has 14 residues. The CDR3 sequence is CASSYSQTSYEQYF. The DNA for the CDR3 is TGTGCCAGCAGTTACAGTCAAACCTCCTACGAGCAGTACTTC.

The V and J genes are TRBV5-1 and TRBJ1-4, with D tentatively TRBD1 (5 bases). This CDR3 has 14 amino acids. Per germline, CDR1 SGHRS and CDR2 YFSETQ. Trimming took off 6 bases at V and 3 bases at J, with 12 bases between the two ends. DNA for the CDR3: TGCGCCAGCACCCCAGGGCTCGCTAATGAAAAACTGTTTTTT. Its protein is CASTPGLANEKLFF.

V gene TRBV6-6 combines with J gene TRBJ2-1; D may be TRBD2 (6 bases). Trimming removed 5 bases at V and 7 bases at J, with 12 bases between. CDR3 length equals 13 residues. Looked up from germline, CDR1 is MNHNY and CDR2 is SVGAGI (reference sequence). CDR3 sequence (DNA): TGTGCCAGCAGTCTAAACGGAGGGAATGAGCAGTTCTTC. Amino acids: CASSLNGGNEQFF.

On this clone itself: Additional DNA sequences in this sample encode the identical CDR3. V usage is TRBV5-1 and J usage is TRBJ1-2, with 9 bases identical to TRBD1. This CDR3 has 16 amino acids. Germline V gene data show CDR1 as SGHRS and CDR2 as YFSETQ. V trimming: 4 bases; J trimming: 4 bases; junction bases outside the gene matches: 11. CDR3 amino acids: CASSPGPGTGTYGYTF. The CDR3, as DNA: TGCGCCAGCAGCCCCGGTCCCGGGACAGGGACCTATGGCTACACCTTC.

CDR3 protein: CASSLAQGIYGYTF. As DNA, the CDR3 is TGTGCCAGCAGCTTGGCCCAGGGCATCTATGGCTACACCTTC. The rearrangement joins TRBV5-6 to TRBJ1-2; tentatively, D is TRBD1 (5 bases). This CDR3 region has 14 residues. In germline, CDR1 is SGHDT, CDR2 YYEEEE. V was clipped by 0 bases and J by 4 bases, with 10 bases between them. Variable domain in full (rest from reference TRBV5-6 and TRBJ1-2): DAGVTQSPTHLIKTRGQQVTLRCSPKSGHDTVSWYQQALGQGPQFIFQYYEEEERQRGNFPDRFSGHQFPNYSSELNVNALLLGDSALYLCASSLAQGIYGYTFGSGTRLTVV.

The sample holds one count of this clone. The J gene is TRBJ2-1, the V gene TRBV19; tentative D call: TRBD2 (5 bases). V was clipped by 10 bases and J by 9 bases, with 16 bases between them. The CDR3 runs to 12 residues. Per germline, CDR1 LNHDA and CDR2 SQIVND (reference sequence). CDR3 residues: CAIRGSGFEQFF. CDR3 in DNA: TGTGCCATTCGGGGTTCGGGTTTTGAGCAGTTCTTC. The full variable domain, in which reference TRBV19 and TRBJ2-1 provide the parts outside the CDR3, is DGGITQSPKYLFRKEGQNVTLSCEQNLNHDAMYWYRQDPGQGLRLIYYSQIVNDFQKGDIAEGYSVSREKKESFPLTVTSAQKNPTAFYLCAIRGSGFEQFFGPGTRLTVL.

The CDR3 nucleotides read TGTGCCAGCAGCTTCAATTTGGGCCCCGGGGCCAACGTCCTGACTTTC. This sequence encodes CASSFNLGPGANVLTF. This chain links TRBV7-9 with TRBJ2-6; no definite D call. V was cut by 3 bases and J by 4 bases, with 13 bases left in between. This CDR3 comprises 16 residues. Germline V gene lookup returns CDR1 SEHNR and CDR2 FQNEAQ (reference sequence).

In this sample, this clone turned up once. The chain recombines TRBV18 with TRBJ2-7; D is uncertain. Trimming stripped 6 bases from V and 0 bases from J, with 6 bases between. CDR1 and CDR2 from the germline V gene are KGHSH and LQKENI. The CDR3 sequence is 12 residues long. The DNA for the CDR3 is TGTGCCAGCTCCCCTAGCTCCTACGAGCAGTACTTC. Translation: CASSPSSYEQYF.

This clone showed up just a few times. This rearrangement joins TRBV10-2 to TRBJ1-2, with a tentative D call TRBD1 (5 bases). Per germline, CDR1 WSHSY and CDR2 SAAADI. V dropped 7 bases and J dropped 4 bases, with 13 bases sitting between them. This CDR3 is built from 13 residues. CDR3 amino acids: CASNPGTTYGYTF. The CDR3 nucleotides are TGCGCCAGCAACCCCGGGACTACCTATGGCTACACCTTC.

This chain joins TRBV5-6 and TRBJ2-1, with 11 nucleotides matching TRBD2. Trimming cost V 2 bases and J 4 bases; bases outside gene matches: 5. The length of the CDR3 is 16 residues. Germline V gene lookup returns CDR1 SGHDT and CDR2 YYEEEE. The CDR3 here is CASSFWGTSGYNEQFF. The CDR3 DNA sequence: TGTGCCAGCAGCTTCTGGGGGACTAGCGGTTACAATGAGCAGTTCTTC.

The chain couples TRBV28 to TRBJ1-5; D is uncertain. Trimming cost V 6 bases and J 4 bases, with 7 bases left between them. The CDR3 contains 12 residues. Germline assignment: CDR1 MDHEN and CDR2 SYDVKM. This CDR3 is CASRLLNQPQHF. The CDR3 nucleotides are TGTGCCAGCAGGTTACTTAATCAGCCCCAGCATTTT.

The rearrangement links TRBV7-2 to TRBJ1-6; D unresolved. Germline-derived CDR1 and CDR2 are SGHTA and FQGNSA. CDR3 length: 14 amino acids. V was pared by 2 bases and J by 5 bases, with 7 bases between. The CDR3 DNA is TGTGCCAGCAGCTTACCCGTAAATAATTCACCCCTCCACTTT. Translating gives CASSLPVNNSPLHF.

The genes are TRBV2 and TRBJ2-2; TRBD1 matches at 8 bases. Germline CDR1 is SNHLY and CDR2 is FYNNEI. The CDR3 extends over 15 amino acids. Trimming at V came to 11 bases and at J to 4 bases, leaving 12 bases not matched to a gene. CDR3 coding DNA: TGTGCCTCCCAAGGGCAGGGGGCGCGCACCGGGGAGCTGTTTTTT. Encoded protein: CASQGQGARTGELFF.

The chain carries TRBV2 and TRBJ2-7; D perhaps matches TRBD1 (6 bases). Germline V gene lookup returns CDR1 SNHLY and CDR2 FYNNEI. V lost 4 bases to trimming and J lost 12 bases, with 28 bases between them. This CDR3 has 16 residues. This CDR3 is CASSGAPNSQGPFVYF. The CDR3 nucleotides read TGTGCCAGCAGTGGCGCGCCCAACTCACAGGGCCCGTTCGTGTACTTC.

The V call is TRBV21-1, the J call TRBJ1-2; TRBD1, the table's D call, lacks a check against the DNA. TRBV21-1 is flagged as a pseudogene. The CDR3 is made up of 13 amino acids. CDR3 coding DNA: TGTGCCAGCAGCAAGGACAGGGTGGGTGGCTACACCTTC. The encoded protein is CASSKDRVGGYTF.

The chain joins TRBV7-2 to TRBJ2-1; 10 bases are shared with TRBD2. Germline V gives CDR1 SGHTA, CDR2 FQGNSA. This CDR3 spans 16 amino acids. V was pared by 10 bases and J by 3 bases, with 12 bases of the junction left unmatched. The CDR3 DNA is TGTGCCACCCAGGTCCCTCTAGCGGGGGTCTACAATGAGCAGTTCTTC. It specifies CATQVPLAGVYNEQFF. The full variable domain, rest sourced from reference TRBV7-2 and TRBJ2-1, is GAGVSQSPSNKVTEKGKDVELRCDPISGHTALYWYRQSLGQGLEFLIYFQGNSAPDKSGLPSDRFSAERTGGSVSTLTIQRTQQEDSAVYLCATQVPLAGVYNEQFFGPGTRLTVL.

The chain employs TRBV7-6 and TRBJ2-3; D may be TRBD2 (6 bases). The germline V and J ends were trimmed by 5 bases and 2 bases, with 17 bases remaining between them. This CDR3 region has 16 residues. Per the germline V gene, CDR1 is SGHVS and CDR2 is FNYEAQ. Written as DNA, the CDR3 is TGTGCCAGCAGCACCTGGCTCGCGGGGCACACAGATACGCAGTATTTT. Protein product: CASSTWLAGHTDTQYF.